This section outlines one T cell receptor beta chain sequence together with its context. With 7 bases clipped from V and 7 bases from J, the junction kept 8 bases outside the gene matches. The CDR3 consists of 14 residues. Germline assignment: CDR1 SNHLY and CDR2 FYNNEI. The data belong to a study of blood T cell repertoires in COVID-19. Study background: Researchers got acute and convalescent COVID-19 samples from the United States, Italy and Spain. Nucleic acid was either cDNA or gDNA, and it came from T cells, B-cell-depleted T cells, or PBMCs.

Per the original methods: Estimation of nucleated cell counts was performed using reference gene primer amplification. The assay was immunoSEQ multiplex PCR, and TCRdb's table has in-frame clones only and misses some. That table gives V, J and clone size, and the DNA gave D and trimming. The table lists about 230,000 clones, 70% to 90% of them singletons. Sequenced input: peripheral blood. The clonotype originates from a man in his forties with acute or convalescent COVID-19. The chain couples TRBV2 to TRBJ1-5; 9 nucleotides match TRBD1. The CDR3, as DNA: TGTGCCAGCACTGTCGGGACAGGGTACCAGCCCCAGCATTTT. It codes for CASTVGTGYQPQHF.